The clone carrying this T cell receptor (beta chain) has a count of ten or more. Its antigen remains unknown. The data stem from a study of T cell repertoires in cytomegalovirus infection. TCRdb used MiXCR to reprocess the reads, holding one entry per CDR3 protein. Among hundreds of thousands of distinct CDR3 sequences listed, 31% were seen once. The starting material was cultured CD8+ T cells from PBMCs, obtained from culture after CMV antigen stimulation. The sequence came from a human donor in good health (CMV status not recorded). Some clones in this sample may be carry-over from other donors' samples.

CDR3 in DNA: TGTGCCAGCAGCGACAGGGAAGGGGCTGGAAACACCATATATTTT. It translates to CASSDREGAGNTIYF. The chain joins TRBV7-8 to TRBJ1-3; 7 positions match TRBD1. This CDR3 region has 15 residues. From germline, CDR1 is SGHVS and CDR2 FQNEAQ. V lost 5 bases and J lost 2; bases outside the gene matches: 6.